This TCR beta chain derives from a study of T cell repertoires in cytomegalovirus infection. For the study at large: From public TCR beta signatures came an indication of both CMV infection and matching HLA type. Study results and limitations: People with CMV and the relevant HLA were identified by cumulative public TCR beta family frequency. Ex vivo responses were dominated by HLA-C-restricted CMV-specific TCR beta clonotypes.

This clonotype was seen only a few times. The antigen remains unidentified. V shed 4 bases and J 3 bases; nucleotides not matched to a gene: 8. The CDR3 has 17 residues. Germline loops: CDR1 KGHDR, CDR2 SFDVKD. TCRdb fed the reads into MiXCR, producing one record per CDR3 protein. The table lists 510,000 or so distinct CDR3 sequences, about a quarter of them singletons. This clonotype was sampled from a human donor in good health (CMV status not recorded). Some clones in this sample may be carry-over from other donors' samples. The chain recombines TRBV24-1 with TRBJ2-2, with 9 nucleotides matching TRBD1. Specimen: PBMCs. The CDR3 sequence: CATSDPGQGLYTGELFF. For the CDR3, the DNA is TGTGCCACCAGTGACCCAGGACAGGGGCTTTACACCGGGGAGCTGTTTTTT.